These T cell receptor beta chains were read from a single sample in a study of technical replicates of blood from a few donors. Sequenced by immunoSEQ multiplex PCR; TCRdb stores in-frame clones only, minus some. In the table there are around 80,000 clones, about 98% of which are singletons. Material for sequencing was T cells isolated from PBMCs. The source is a human donor in good health. CDR3s include the opening cysteine and the closing phenylalanine or tryptophan. The D gene is left open where the match is weak. Part of the rows lack a size; the others show once, few, many or a class for expanded clones.

j_call: TRBJ2-1
d_call: NA
v_call: TRBV27
clone_size: NA
cdr3_nt: TGTGCCAGCACTAGCCGGGACTCCCCACTCCGGCGCAGCTCCTACAATGAGCAGTTCTTC
cdr3_aa: CASTSRDSPLRRSSYNEQFF

j_call: TRBJ1-1
d_call: NA
v_call: TRBV7-9
clone_size: NA
cdr3_nt: TGTGCCAGCAGCTGGACGGGGGACACTGAAGCTTTCTTT
cdr3_aa: CASSWTGDTEAFF

j_call: TRBJ1-1
d_call: TRBD1
v_call: TRBV29-1
clone_size: NA
cdr3_nt: TGCAGCGTTGAGGATACAGGGGGGCACACTGAAGCTTTCTTT
cdr3_aa: CSVEDTGGHTEAFF

j_call: TRBJ2-3
d_call: TRBD2
v_call: TRBV10-3
clone_size: NA
cdr3_nt: TGTGCCATCAGCCATCTAGCGGGACAAGCATCCGATACGCAGTATTTT
cdr3_aa: CAISHLAGQASDTQYF

j_call: TRBJ2-7
d_call: NA
v_call: TRBV7-3
clone_size: NA
cdr3_nt: TGTGCCAGCAGCTTAACGTCTAGCAACGAGCAGTACTTC
cdr3_aa: CASSLTSSNEQYF

j_call: TRBJ1-5
d_call: TRBD1
v_call: TRBV28
clone_size: NA
cdr3_nt: TGTGCCAGCAGGACCGGGACAGGAGATCAGCCCCAGCATTTT
cdr3_aa: CASRTGTGDQPQHF

j_call: TRBJ2-7
d_call: NA
v_call: TRBV4-1
clone_size: once
cdr3_nt: TGCGCCAGCAGCCCAGAGCTAGGGAGGATCTCCTACGAGCAGTACTTC
cdr3_aa: CASSPELGRISYEQYF

j_call: TRBJ2-1
d_call: NA
v_call: TRBV10-3
clone_size: NA
cdr3_nt: TGTGCCTCGCAGGGGAACGGCGACAATGAGCAGTTCTTC
cdr3_aa: CASQGNGDNEQFF

j_call: TRBJ2-1
d_call: NA
v_call: TRBV21-1
clone_size: NA
cdr3_nt: TGTGCCAGCGGAGAGAAAGCCCAAGCCGACAATGAGCAGTTCTTC
cdr3_aa: CASGEKAQADNEQFF

j_call: TRBJ1-1
d_call: NA
v_call: TRBV5-1
clone_size: NA
cdr3_nt: TGCGCCAGCAGCAGGCAGGGAACCACTGAAGCTTTCTTT
cdr3_aa: CASSRQGTTEAFF

j_call: TRBJ2-7
d_call: TRBD2
v_call: TRBV7-2
clone_size: NA
cdr3_nt: TGTGCCAGCAGCCCTCGTCCCGGGACTAGCGGGGGGGCTCCCTACGAGCAGTACTTC
cdr3_aa: CASSPRPGTSGGAPYEQYF

j_call: TRBJ2-7
d_call: NA
v_call: TRBV10-1
clone_size: NA
cdr3_nt: TGCGCCAGCAGCCTACAGGGCTTCTACGAGCAGTACTTC
cdr3_aa: CASSLQGFYEQYF

j_call: TRBJ2-7
d_call: NA
v_call: TRBV6-1
clone_size: NA
cdr3_nt: TGTGCCAGCACCGCCGGGACGGGGGCCTACGAGCAGTACTTC
cdr3_aa: CASTAGTGAYEQYF

j_call: TRBJ1-1
d_call: NA
v_call: TRBV18
clone_size: NA
cdr3_nt: TGTGCCAGCTCACCACCGTCGAGGAACACTGAAGCTTTCTTT
cdr3_aa: CASSPPSRNTEAFF

j_call: TRBJ1-2
d_call: NA
v_call: TRBV18
clone_size: NA
cdr3_nt: TGTGCCAGCTCACCTGCCTCAGTTGGTTCCAACTATGGCTACACCTTC
cdr3_aa: CASSPASVGSNYGYTF

j_call: TRBJ1-1
d_call: TRBD1
v_call: TRBV29-1
clone_size: once
cdr3_nt: TGCAGCGTTGAGGGGACAGGGACGTCGGTAACTGAAGCTTTCTTT
cdr3_aa: CSVEGTGTSVTEAFF

j_call: TRBJ2-2
d_call: TRBD1
v_call: TRBV11-2
clone_size: NA
cdr3_nt: TGTGCCAGCAGCCAGGGGGCAGATCGGAACACCGGGGAGCTGTTTTTT
cdr3_aa: CASSQGADRNTGELFF

j_call: TRBJ1-2
d_call: NA
v_call: TRBV6-5
clone_size: once
cdr3_nt: TGTGCCACTCTCCCCGGGGGGGCTAACTATGGCTACACCTTC
cdr3_aa: CATLPGGANYGYTF

j_call: TRBJ2-7
d_call: NA
v_call: TRBV5-1
clone_size: NA
cdr3_nt: TGCGCCAGCAGCTTCTGGCCAGAAGACTACGAGCAGTACTTC
cdr3_aa: CASSFWPEDYEQYF

j_call: TRBJ2-7
d_call: NA
v_call: TRBV29-1
clone_size: NA
cdr3_nt: TGCAGCGTTGTAAGTGACACTTTGACCTACGAGCAGTACTTC
cdr3_aa: CSVVSDTLTYEQYF

j_call: TRBJ2-2
d_call: NA
v_call: TRBV7-9
clone_size: NA
cdr3_nt: TGTGCCAGCAGCTCCCCGGGTGGGTACACCGGGGAGCTGTTTTTT
cdr3_aa: CASSSPGGYTGELFF

j_call: TRBJ2-3
d_call: TRBD2
v_call: TRBV6-1
clone_size: NA
cdr3_nt: TGTGCCAGCAGTGACCAACTAGCGGGAGGTTCAGATACGCAGTATTTT
cdr3_aa: CASSDQLAGGSDTQYF

j_call: TRBJ2-3
d_call: NA
v_call: TRBV6-1
clone_size: NA
cdr3_nt: TGTGCCAGTAAGATGCGGGACGACCTCACAGATACGCAGTATTTT
cdr3_aa: CASKMRDDLTDTQYF

j_call: TRBJ2-1
d_call: TRBD2
v_call: TRBV5-4
clone_size: NA
cdr3_nt: TGTGCCAGCAGCTTAATGAGCGGGGGGGCAAAGTTCTTC
cdr3_aa: CASSLMSGGAKFF

j_call: TRBJ2-7
d_call: NA
v_call: TRBV10-1
clone_size: NA
cdr3_nt: TGCGCCAGCAGTGAGAACCTTCGGGACGAGCAGTACTTC
cdr3_aa: CASSENLRDEQYF

j_call: TRBJ1-2
d_call: TRBD1
v_call: TRBV27
clone_size: NA
cdr3_nt: TGTGCCAGCAGTTTGGACAGGGCGACTGCTGGCTACACCTTC
cdr3_aa: CASSLDRATAGYTF

j_call: TRBJ2-7
d_call: TRBD1
v_call: TRBV4-1
clone_size: NA
cdr3_nt: TGCGCCAGCAGCCCCCCACAGGGGAGCTCCTACGAGCAGTACTTC
cdr3_aa: CASSPPQGSSYEQYF

j_call: TRBJ1-1
d_call: TRBD1
v_call: TRBV4-1
clone_size: NA
cdr3_nt: TGCGCCAGCAGCCAGACCCGGGACAGGGTCACTGAAGCTTTCTTT
cdr3_aa: CASSQTRDRVTEAFF

j_call: TRBJ1-5
d_call: NA
v_call: TRBV6-5
clone_size: once
cdr3_nt: TGTGCCAGCAGTTACCAGGCCCCGGGATTGGATCAGCCCCAGCATTTT
cdr3_aa: CASSYQAPGLDQPQHF

j_call: TRBJ2-7
d_call: TRBD1
v_call: TRBV18
clone_size: NA
cdr3_nt: TGTGCCAGCTCACCAACCGGGACAGGGGAGAACGAGCAGTACTTC
cdr3_aa: CASSPTGTGENEQYF

j_call: TRBJ2-5
d_call: TRBD1
v_call: TRBV12-5
clone_size: NA
cdr3_nt: TGTGCTAGTGGTATCCGGACAGGGGCCGAAAGTCTAGGGACCCAGTACTTC
cdr3_aa: CASGIRTGAESLGTQYF